The entry below gives a single T cell receptor (beta chain) sequence along with its context. These data come from a study of blood T cell repertoires in COVID-19. V trimming: 3 bases; J trimming: 5 bases; junction bases outside the gene matches: 1. The CDR3 loop spans 14 amino acids. Germline loops: CDR1 SGHRS, CDR2 YFSETQ. The method was immunoSEQ multiplex PCR; TCRdb's version includes in-frame clones alone and lacks a portion of them. Of tens of thousands of clones in the sample, 80% to 85% were seen once. The TCR comes from a man in his 60s with active COVID-19. Sequencing used peripheral blood. This chain joins TRBV5-1 and TRBJ1-4; 10 bases fit TRBD1. CDR3 protein: CASSSGQGNEKLFF. CDR3 coding DNA: TGCGCCAGCAGCTCGGGACAGGGGAATGAAAAACTGTTTTTT.